The clone carrying this TCR beta chain was seen more than once but under ten times. Its antigen is as yet unknown. This sample is part of a study of vaccination and CD4 T cells after COVID-19. Whole-study context: Each convalescent patient was PCR positive for SARS-CoV-2 on nasal swab; several cases were mild and one severe. Six men and four women formed the convalescents, two being Hispanic. A median of approximately 75 days (range 14 to 241) separated dose two from the taking of post-vaccine samples. Cultures that served as controls received a CEFX pool, an HIV-1 Nef pool, or no peptide.

Cultured CD4+ T cell DNA was sequenced using the Oncomine TCR Beta short-read assay. TCRdb ran MiXCR on the PCR reads and lists one entry per CDR3 protein. The sample carries some 15,000 distinct CDR3 sequences, 52% recorded once. Described treatment: roughly 10-day PBMC culture with coronavirus spike peptide pools or control peptides (ViraFEST assay). This CDR3 has 14 amino acids. Germline CDR1 MNHNS, CDR2 SASEGT. The sequence came from a human donor who had recovered from COVID-19. The chain is built from TRBV6-1 and TRBJ1-2; D may be TRBD1 (5 bases). Sequencing was done on a sample of CD4+ T cells from blood, cultured in vitro. In DNA form, the CDR3 reads TGTGTGATCAATCTCCAGGGTCGTAGCTATGGCTACACCTTC. This gives the protein CVINLQGRSYGYTF.